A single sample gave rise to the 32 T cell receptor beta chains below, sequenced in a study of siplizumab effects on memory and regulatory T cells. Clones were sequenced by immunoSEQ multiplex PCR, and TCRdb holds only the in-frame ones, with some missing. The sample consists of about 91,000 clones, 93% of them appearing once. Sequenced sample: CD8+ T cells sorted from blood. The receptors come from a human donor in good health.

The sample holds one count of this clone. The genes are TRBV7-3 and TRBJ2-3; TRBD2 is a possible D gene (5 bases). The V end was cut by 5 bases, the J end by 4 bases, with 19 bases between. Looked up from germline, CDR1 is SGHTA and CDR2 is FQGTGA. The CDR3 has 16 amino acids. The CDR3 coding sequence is TGTGCCAGCAGCACCAACCCGCGGGTGGCGCCAGATACGCAGTATTTT. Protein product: CASSTNPRVAPDTQYF.

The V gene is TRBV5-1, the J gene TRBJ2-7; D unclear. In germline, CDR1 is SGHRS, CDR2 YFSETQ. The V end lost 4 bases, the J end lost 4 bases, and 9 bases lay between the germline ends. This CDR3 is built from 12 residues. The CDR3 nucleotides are TGCGCCAGCAGCCCGGACCCTTACGAGCAGTACTTC. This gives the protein CASSPDPYEQYF. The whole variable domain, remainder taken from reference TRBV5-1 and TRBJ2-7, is KAGVTQTPRYLIKTRGQQVTLSCSPISGHRSVSWYQQTPGQGLQFLFEYFSETQRNKGNFPGRFSGRQFSNSRSEMNVSTLELGDSALYLCASSPDPYEQYFGPGTRLTVT.

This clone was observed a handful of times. CDR3 coding DNA: TGTGCCAGCAGCTTTGGGGCGGCAGGGGATGGCTACACCTTC. This translates into CASSFGAAGDGYTF. The V call is TRBV7-9, the J call TRBJ1-2; maybe TRBD1 (6 bases). The V and J ends lost 3 bases and 6 bases respectively, with 14 bases between them. The CDR3 has 14 amino acids. CDR1 SEHNR and CDR2 FQNEAQ come from the germline V gene (reference sequence).

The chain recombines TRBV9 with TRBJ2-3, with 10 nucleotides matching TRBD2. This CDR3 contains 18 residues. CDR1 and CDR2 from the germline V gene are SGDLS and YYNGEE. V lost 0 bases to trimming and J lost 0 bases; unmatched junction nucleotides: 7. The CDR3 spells CASSVATLAGVSTDTQYF. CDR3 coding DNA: TGTGCCAGCAGCGTAGCTACCCTAGCGGGGGTTAGCACAGATACGCAGTATTTT.

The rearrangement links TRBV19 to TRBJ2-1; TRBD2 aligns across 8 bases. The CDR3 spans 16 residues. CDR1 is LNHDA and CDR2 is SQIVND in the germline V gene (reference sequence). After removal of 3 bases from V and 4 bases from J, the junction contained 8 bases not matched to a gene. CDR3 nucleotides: TGTGCCAGTAGTATTTTCTCGGCGGGAGGATACAATGAGCAGTTCTTC. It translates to CASSIFSAGGYNEQFF.

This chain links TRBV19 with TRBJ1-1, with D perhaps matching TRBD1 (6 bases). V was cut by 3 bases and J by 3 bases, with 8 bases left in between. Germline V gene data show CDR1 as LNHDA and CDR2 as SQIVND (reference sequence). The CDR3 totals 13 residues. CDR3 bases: TGTGCCAGTAGTATTGGGGGCTACACTGAAGCTTTCTTT. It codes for CASSIGGYTEAFF.

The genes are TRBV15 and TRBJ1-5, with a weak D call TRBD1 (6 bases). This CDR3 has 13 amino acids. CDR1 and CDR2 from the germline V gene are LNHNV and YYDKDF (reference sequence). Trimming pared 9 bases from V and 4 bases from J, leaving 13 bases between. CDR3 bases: TGTGCCACATCCGGGGGGCGAAATCAGCCCCAGCATTTT. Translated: CATSGGRNQPQHF.

The CDR3: CASSMMGSETQYF. The CDR3 DNA is TGTGCCAGCAGTATGATGGGGAGCGAGACCCAGTACTTC. This chain links TRBV6-5 with TRBJ2-5; maybe TRBD2 (5 bases). There are 13 residues in the CDR3. Germline V gene sequence: CDR1 MNHEY, CDR2 SVGAGI. The V end lost 5 bases, the J end lost 5 bases, and 12 bases lay between the germline ends.

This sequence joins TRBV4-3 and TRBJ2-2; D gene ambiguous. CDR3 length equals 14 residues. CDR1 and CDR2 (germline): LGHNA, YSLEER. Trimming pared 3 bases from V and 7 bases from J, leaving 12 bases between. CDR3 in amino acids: CASSHSTYVGELFF. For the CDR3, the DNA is TGCGCCAGCAGCCATTCCACCTACGTCGGGGAGCTGTTTTTT.

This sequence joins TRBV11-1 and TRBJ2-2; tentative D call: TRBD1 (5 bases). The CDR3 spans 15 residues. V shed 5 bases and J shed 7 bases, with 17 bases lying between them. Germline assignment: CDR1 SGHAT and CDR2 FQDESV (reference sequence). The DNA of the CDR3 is TGTGCCAGCAGCCCGCCGGGCAGGGTGATCGGGGAGCTGTTTTTT. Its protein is CASSPPGRVIGELFF. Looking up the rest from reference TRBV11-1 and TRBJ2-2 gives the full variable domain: EAEVAQSPRYKITEKSQAVAFWCDPISGHATLYWYRQILGQGPELLVQFQDESVVDDSQLPKDRFSAERLKGVDSTLKIQPAELGDSAMYLCASSPPGRVIGELFFGEGSRLTVL.

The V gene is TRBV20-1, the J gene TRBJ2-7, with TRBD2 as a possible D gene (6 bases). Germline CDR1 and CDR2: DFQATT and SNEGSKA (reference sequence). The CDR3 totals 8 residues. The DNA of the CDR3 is TGCAGGGGGGGCGAGCAGTACTTC. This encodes CRGGEQYF.

CDR3 nucleotides: TGTGCCAGTAGTATAGGCTTTAAAGGGCAGGTAATAAGGCGTGATACGCAGTATTTT. This codes for CASSIGFKGQVIRRDTQYF. J is TRBJ2-3 and V is TRBV19; no firm D call. V was clipped by 1 base and J by 6 bases, with 26 bases between them. Looked up from germline, CDR1 is LNHDA and CDR2 is SQIVND (reference sequence). The CDR3 runs 19 residues.

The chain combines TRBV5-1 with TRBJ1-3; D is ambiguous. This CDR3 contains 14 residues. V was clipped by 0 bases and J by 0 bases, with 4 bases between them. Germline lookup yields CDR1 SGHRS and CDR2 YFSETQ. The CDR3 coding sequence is TGCGCCAGCAGCTTGGAGGGCTCTGGAAACACCATATATTTT. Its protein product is CASSLEGSGNTIYF.

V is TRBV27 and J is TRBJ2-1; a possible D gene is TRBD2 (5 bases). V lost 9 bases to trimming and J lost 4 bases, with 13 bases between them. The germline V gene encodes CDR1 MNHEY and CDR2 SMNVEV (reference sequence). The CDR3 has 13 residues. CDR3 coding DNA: TGTGCCAGTTTCAAGGGCGGGTACAATGAGCAGTTCTTC. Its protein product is CASFKGGYNEQFF.

The CDR3 DNA follows: TGTGCCATCAGTGATCCCGCGGGGACCTACGAGCAGTACTTC. Amino acids: CAISDPAGTYEQYF. The V call is TRBV10-3, the J call TRBJ2-7; D is possibly TRBD2 (6 bases). CDR3 size: 14 residues. Trimming stripped 3 bases from V and 2 bases from J, with 11 bases between. Looked up from germline, CDR1 is ENHRY and CDR2 is SYGVKD.

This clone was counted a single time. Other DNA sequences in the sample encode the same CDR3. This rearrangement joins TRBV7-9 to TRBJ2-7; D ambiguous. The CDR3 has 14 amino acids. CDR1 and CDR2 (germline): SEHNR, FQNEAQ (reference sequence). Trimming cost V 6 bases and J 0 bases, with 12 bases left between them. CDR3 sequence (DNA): TGTGCCAGCAGTCCTAGTGAGAGCTCCTACGAGCAGTACTTC. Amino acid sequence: CASSPSESSYEQYF.

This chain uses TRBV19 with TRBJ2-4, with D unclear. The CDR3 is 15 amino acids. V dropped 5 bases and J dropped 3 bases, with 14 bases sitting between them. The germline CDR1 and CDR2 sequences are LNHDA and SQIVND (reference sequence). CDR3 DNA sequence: TGTGCCAGTAGTCTCAACCGGTGGAACAAAAACATTCAGTACTTC. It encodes CASSLNRWNKNIQYF. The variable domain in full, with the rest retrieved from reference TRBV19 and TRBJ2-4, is DGGITQSPKYLFRKEGQNVTLSCEQNLNHDAMYWYRQDPGQGLRLIYYSQIVNDFQKGDIAEGYSVSREKKESFPLTVTSAQKNPTAFYLCASSLNRWNKNIQYFGAGTRLSVL.

This chain's CDR3 is CASAGVVGNTGELFF. CDR3 bases: TGTGCCAGCGCGGGGGTGGTAGGGAACACCGGGGAGCTGTTTTTT. This chain links TRBV7-8 with TRBJ2-2; 7 nucleotides align to TRBD2. The trim removed 8 bases at V and 1 base at J, leaving 7 bases unmatched. The CDR3 is made up of 15 amino acids. From germline, CDR1 is SGHVS and CDR2 FQNEAQ.

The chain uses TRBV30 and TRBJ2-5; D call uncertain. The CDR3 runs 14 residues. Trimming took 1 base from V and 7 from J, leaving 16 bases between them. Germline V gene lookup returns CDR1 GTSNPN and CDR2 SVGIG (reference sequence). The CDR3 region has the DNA TGTGCCTGGAGTGGCTGGTCTGATTTTGGGACCCAGTACTTC. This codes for CAWSGWSDFGTQYF.

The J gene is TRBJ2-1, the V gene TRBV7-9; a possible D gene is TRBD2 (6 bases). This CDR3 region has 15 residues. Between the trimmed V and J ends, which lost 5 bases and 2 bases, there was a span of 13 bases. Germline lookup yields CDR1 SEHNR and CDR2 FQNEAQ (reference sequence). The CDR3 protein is CASSPAGTAYNEQFF. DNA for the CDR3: TGTGCCAGCAGCCCCGCCGGGACTGCCTACAATGAGCAGTTCTTC.

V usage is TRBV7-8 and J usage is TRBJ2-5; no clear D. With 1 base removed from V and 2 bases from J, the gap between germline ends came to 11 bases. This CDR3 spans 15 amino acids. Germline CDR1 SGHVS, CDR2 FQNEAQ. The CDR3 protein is CASSLDVSVQETQYF. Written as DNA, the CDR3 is TGTGCCAGCAGCTTAGACGTCTCGGTACAAGAGACCCAGTACTTC.

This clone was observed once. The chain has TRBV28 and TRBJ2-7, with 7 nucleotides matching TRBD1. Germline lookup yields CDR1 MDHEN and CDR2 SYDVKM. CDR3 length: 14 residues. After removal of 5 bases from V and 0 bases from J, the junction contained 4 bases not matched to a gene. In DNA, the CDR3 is TGTGCCAGCAGTCTTACAGGGGACTCCTACGAGCAGTACTTC. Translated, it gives CASSLTGDSYEQYF.

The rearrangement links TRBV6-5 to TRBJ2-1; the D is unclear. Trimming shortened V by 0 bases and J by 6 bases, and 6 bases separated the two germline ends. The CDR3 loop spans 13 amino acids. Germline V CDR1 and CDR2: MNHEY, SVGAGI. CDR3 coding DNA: TGTGCCAGCAGTTACTCGAGAGTCAATGAGCAGTTCTTC. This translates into CASSYSRVNEQFF.

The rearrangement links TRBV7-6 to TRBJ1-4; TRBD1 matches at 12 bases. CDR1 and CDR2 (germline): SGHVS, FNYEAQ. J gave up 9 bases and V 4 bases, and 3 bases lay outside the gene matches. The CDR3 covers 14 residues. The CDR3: CASSSGTGGQKLFF. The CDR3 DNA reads TGTGCCAGCAGCTCCGGGACAGGGGGCCAAAAACTGTTTTTT.

CDR3: CASSFLRGVDTEAFF. The CDR3 region has the DNA TGTGCCAGTAGTTTTTTGAGGGGCGTGGACACTGAAGCTTTCTTT. V usage is TRBV19 and J usage is TRBJ1-1; weak D call: TRBD1 (5 bases). Germline V gene lookup returns CDR1 LNHDA and CDR2 SQIVND (reference sequence). V lost 5 bases to trimming and J lost 3 bases, with 16 bases between them. The CDR3 length is 15 residues.

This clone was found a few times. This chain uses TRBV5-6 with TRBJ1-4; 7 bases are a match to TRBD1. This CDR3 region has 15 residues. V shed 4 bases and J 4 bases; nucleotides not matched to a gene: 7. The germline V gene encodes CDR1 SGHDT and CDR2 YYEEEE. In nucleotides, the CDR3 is TGTGCCAGCAGCCCTCTACGGGACAGTAATGAAAAACTGTTTTTT. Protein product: CASSPLRDSNEKLFF.

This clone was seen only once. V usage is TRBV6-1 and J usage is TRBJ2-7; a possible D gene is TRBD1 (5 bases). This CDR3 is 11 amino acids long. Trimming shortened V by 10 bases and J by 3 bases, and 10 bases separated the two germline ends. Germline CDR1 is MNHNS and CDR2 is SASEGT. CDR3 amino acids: CATRAVYEQYF. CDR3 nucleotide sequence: TGTGCCACCAGGGCGGTCTACGAGCAGTACTTC.

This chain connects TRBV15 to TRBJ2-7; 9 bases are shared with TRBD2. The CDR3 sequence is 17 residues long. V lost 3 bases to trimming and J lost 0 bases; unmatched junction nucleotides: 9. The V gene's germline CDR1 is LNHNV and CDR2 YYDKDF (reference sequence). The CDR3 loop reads CATSSIQTSGRSYEQYF. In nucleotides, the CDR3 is TGTGCCACCAGCAGCATACAGACTAGCGGACGCTCCTACGAGCAGTACTTC.

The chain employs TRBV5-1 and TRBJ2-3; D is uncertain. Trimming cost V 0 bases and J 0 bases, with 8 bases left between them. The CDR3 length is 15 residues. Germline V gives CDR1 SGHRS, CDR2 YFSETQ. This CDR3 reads CASSLGVTSTDTQYF. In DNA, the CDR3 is TGCGCCAGCAGCTTGGGGGTGACTAGCACAGATACGCAGTATTTT.

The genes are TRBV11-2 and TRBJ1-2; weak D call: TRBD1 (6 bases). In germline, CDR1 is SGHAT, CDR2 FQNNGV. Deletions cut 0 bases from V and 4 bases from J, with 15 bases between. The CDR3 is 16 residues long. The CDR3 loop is CASSLEPRTEPYGYTF. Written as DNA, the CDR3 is TGTGCCAGCAGCTTAGAACCTAGGACAGAACCCTATGGCTACACCTTC.

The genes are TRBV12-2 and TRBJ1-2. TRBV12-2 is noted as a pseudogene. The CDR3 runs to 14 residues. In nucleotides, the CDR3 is TGTGCAAGTCGCTTAAGGGAGATATACTATGGCTACACCTTC. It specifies CASRLREIYYGYTF.

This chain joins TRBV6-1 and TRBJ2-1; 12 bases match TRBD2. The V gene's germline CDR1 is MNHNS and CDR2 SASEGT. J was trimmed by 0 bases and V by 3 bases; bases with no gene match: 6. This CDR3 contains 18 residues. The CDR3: CASSDLTSGGPSYNEQFF. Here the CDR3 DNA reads TGTGCCAGCAGTGACTTGACTAGCGGGGGCCCCTCCTACAATGAGCAGTTCTTC.